This T cell receptor (beta chain) was identified in a study of shared clonotypes between healthy human individuals. At the level of the study: Aged 18 to 49, the donors were two women and a few men. Study-wide results and limits: Only blood was sampled, and tissue TCR repertoires likely differ from blood ones.

Worth noting for this clone: Its antigen remains unknown.

The CDR3 loop spans 15 amino acids. Germline CDR1 and CDR2: SGHRS and YFSETQ. V dropped 4 bases and J dropped 4; count of bases not matched to a gene: 8. Profiled with immunoSEQ multiplex PCR; TCRdb holds only in-frame clones, not every one. The top ten hold approximately 12% of the sample, which has approximately 500,000 clones, approximately 78% seen once. Only Caucasian adults living in Nashville, Tennessee made up the donor group. The source is a woman in her thirties or forties in good health. Some clones in this sample may be carry-over from other donors' samples. Input material: PBMCs. V is TRBV5-1 and J is TRBJ2-3; TRBD2 matches at 8 bases. The chain's CDR3 is CASSPGTSPADTQYF. As DNA, the CDR3 is TGCGCCAGCAGCCCAGGGACTAGTCCCGCAGATACGCAGTATTTT. Full variable domain (missing parts from reference TRBV5-1 and TRBJ2-3): KAGVTQTPRYLIKTRGQQVTLSCSPISGHRSVSWYQQTPGQGLQFLFEYFSETQRNKGNFPGRFSGRQFSNSRSEMNVSTLELGDSALYLCASSPGTSPADTQYFGPGTRLTVL.